Shown below are 4 T cell receptor beta chains from a single sample sequenced in a study of shared clonotypes between healthy human individuals. The table came from immunoSEQ multiplex PCR; TCRdb's copy has only in-frame clones and leaves some out. Seen here are approximately 1,000,000 clones, around 82% observed once, and the top ten hold under 0.65%. Source material: memory CD4+ T cells from PBMCs. Subset reported: CD45RA-negative fraction. Receptor source: a young man in good health. Some clones in this sample may be carry-over from other donors' samples.

The chain carries TRBV4-1 and TRBJ1-3; no definite D call. Germline V lookup: CDR1 MGHRA, CDR2 YSYEKL. This CDR3 is 16 amino acids long. V shed 3 bases and J shed 1 base, with 13 bases lying between them. The CDR3 region is CASSQFRKESGNTIYF. The DNA for the CDR3 is TGCGCCAGCAGCCAGTTCCGCAAGGAATCTGGAAACACCATATATTTT.

V usage is TRBV10-3 and J usage is TRBJ2-3; D is unclear. The CDR3 has 14 amino acids. The V and J ends lost 3 bases and 3 bases respectively, with 10 bases between them. The germline V gene has CDR1 ENHRY and CDR2 SYGVKD. CDR3 DNA: TGTGCCATCAGTGACCCCCCTGGGACAGATACGCAGTATTTT. Translation gives CAISDPPGTDTQYF.

This clone turned up a few times. The V gene is TRBV9, the J gene TRBJ2-2; unclear D gene. Per germline, CDR1 SGDLS and CDR2 YYNGEE. V lost 0 bases to trimming and J lost 7 bases, with 10 bases between them. CDR3 length: 14 amino acids. CDR3: CASSVDGWGGELFF. The CDR3, as DNA: TGTGCCAGCAGCGTAGACGGGTGGGGCGGGGAGCTGTTTTTT.

This clone was observed a handful of times. This chain joins TRBV10-3 and TRBJ2-3, with 11 bases lining up with TRBD2. J gave up 4 bases and V 6 bases, and 6 bases lay outside the gene matches. CDR1 is ENHRY and CDR2 is SYGVKD in the germline V gene. The CDR3 loop spans 15 amino acids. The CDR3 coding sequence is TGTGCCATCAGGCCGACTAGCGGGACCTCAGATACGCAGTATTTT. Translating it yields CAIRPTSGTSDTQYF.